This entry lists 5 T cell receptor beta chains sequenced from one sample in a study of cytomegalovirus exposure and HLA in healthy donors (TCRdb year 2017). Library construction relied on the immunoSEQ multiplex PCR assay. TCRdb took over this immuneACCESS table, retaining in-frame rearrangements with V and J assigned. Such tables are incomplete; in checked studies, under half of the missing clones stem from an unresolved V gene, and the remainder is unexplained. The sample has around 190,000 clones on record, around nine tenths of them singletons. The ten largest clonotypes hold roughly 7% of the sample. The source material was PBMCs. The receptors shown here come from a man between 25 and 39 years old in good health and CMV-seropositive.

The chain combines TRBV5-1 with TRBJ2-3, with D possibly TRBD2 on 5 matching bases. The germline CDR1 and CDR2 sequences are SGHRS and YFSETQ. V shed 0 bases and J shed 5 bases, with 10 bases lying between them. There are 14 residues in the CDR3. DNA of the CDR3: TGCGCCAGCAGCTTGGAGAACGGAGGAGATACGCAGTATTTT. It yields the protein CASSLENGGDTQYF.

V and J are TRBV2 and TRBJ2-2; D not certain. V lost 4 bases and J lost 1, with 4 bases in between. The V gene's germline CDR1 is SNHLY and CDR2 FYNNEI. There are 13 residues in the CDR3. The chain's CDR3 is CASSAENTGELFF. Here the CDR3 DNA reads TGTGCCAGCAGTGCTGAGAACACCGGGGAGCTGTTTTTT.

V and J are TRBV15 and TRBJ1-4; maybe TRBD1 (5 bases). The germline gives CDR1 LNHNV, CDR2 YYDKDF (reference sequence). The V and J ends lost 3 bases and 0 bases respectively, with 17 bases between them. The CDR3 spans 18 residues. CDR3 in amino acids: CATSRSQGVGATNEKLFF. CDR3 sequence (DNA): TGTGCCACCAGCAGGTCGCAGGGTGTGGGTGCAACTAATGAAAAACTGTTTTTT.

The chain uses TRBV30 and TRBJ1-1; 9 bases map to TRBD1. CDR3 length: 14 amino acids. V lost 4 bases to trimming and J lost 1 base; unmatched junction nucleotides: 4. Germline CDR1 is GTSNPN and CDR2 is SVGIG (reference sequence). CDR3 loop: CAWKPDRGNTEAFF. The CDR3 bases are TGTGCCTGGAAACCGGACAGGGGGAACACTGAAGCTTTCTTT.

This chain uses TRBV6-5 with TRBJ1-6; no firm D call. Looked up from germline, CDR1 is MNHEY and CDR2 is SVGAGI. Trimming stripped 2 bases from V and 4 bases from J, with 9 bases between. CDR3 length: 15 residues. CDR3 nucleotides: TGTGCCAGCAGTTACACCGGTGCTTATAATTCACCCCTCCACTTT. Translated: CASSYTGAYNSPLHF.